The 18 T cell receptor beta chains below all came from one sample that was sequenced in a study of Ad26.COV2.S vaccination and SARS-CoV-2 variants. Assay: immunoSEQ multiplex PCR; the TCRdb copy retains only in-frame clones and omits some. There are over 350,000 clones in the sample; approximately 90% occur only once, and 3.5% lies in the top ten. The sample's treatment: over 15 received Ad26.COV2.S at low or high dose, single or two shots; roughly five received placebo; per-sample allocation not given. Day 63 after the first vaccine or placebo injection was the time point for sampling. Here the sequenced sample was peripheral blood, taken in a trial of Ad26.COV2.S vaccine versus placebo. The source of these receptors is a person between 18 and 65 years old who received the Ad26.COV2.S COVID-19 vaccine or a placebo.

The genes are TRBV6-5 and TRBJ1-2; D unresolved. The ends were cut back, 0 bases at V and 4 bases at J, with 9 bases in the middle. CDR3 length equals 14 residues. In germline, CDR1 is MNHEY, CDR2 SVGAGI. The CDR3 bases are TGTGCCAGCAGTTACTCGCACAGCCTCTATGGCTACACCTTC. It is translated as CASSYSHSLYGYTF.

This clone was seen a few times. J is TRBJ1-2 and V is TRBV12-3 or TRBV12-4; a weak D match, TRBD1 (5 bases). V lost 4 bases, J lost 8 bases, and 11 bases lay in between. CDR3 length equals 12 residues. Written as DNA, the CDR3 is TGTGCCAGCAGTTCAGGGTGGCAAGGCTACACCTTC. Its translation is CASSSGWQGYTF.

This clone was counted a few times. The gene calls are TRBV3-1 (or the pseudogene TRBV3-2) and TRBJ1-6; 10 bases line up with TRBD1. The germline gives CDR1 LGHDT, CDR2 YNNKEL (reference sequence). The CDR3 extends over 15 amino acids. The J segment lost 9 bases and the V segment lost 1 base, leaving 3 bases of the junction unmatched. CDR3: CASSQGDRGSSPLHF. DNA of the CDR3: TGTGCCAGCAGCCAAGGGGACAGGGGATCTTCACCCCTCCACTTT.

The rearrangement joins TRBV7-8 to TRBJ2-7; the match to TRBD1 covers 7 bases. This CDR3 spans 16 amino acids. V lost 2 bases and J lost 4; bases outside the gene matches: 11. CDR1 and CDR2 (germline): SGHVS, FQNEAQ. This chain's CDR3 is CASSLPSGQSYYEQYF. The DNA of the CDR3 is TGTGCCAGCAGCTTACCCTCGGGACAGTCTTATTACGAGCAGTACTTC.

The chain links TRBV9 to TRBJ2-2, with TRBD2 matching over 9 bases. The ends lost 0 bases at V and 5 bases at J; junction bases unmatched: 8. This CDR3 spans 17 amino acids. Germline CDR1 reads SGDLS; CDR2 reads YYNGEE. CDR3 region: CASSVGVGLAGTGELFF. DNA for the CDR3: TGTGCCAGCAGCGTAGGTGTTGGGCTAGCGGGGACCGGGGAGCTGTTTTTT.

In this sample, this clone turned up once. This chain joins TRBV7-2 and TRBJ1-5, with a possible D match to TRBD1 (5 bases). CDR3 length equals 13 residues. V was cut by 4 bases and J by 1 base, with 5 bases left in between. The germline gives CDR1 SGHTA, CDR2 FQGNSA. This CDR3 is CASSYRSNQPQHF. In DNA form, the CDR3 reads TGTGCCAGCAGCTACAGGAGCAATCAGCCCCAGCATTTT.

The chain links TRBV7-2 to TRBJ2-7; TRBD2 matches at 7 bases. The CDR3 extends over 15 amino acids. Germline CDR1 is SGHTA and CDR2 is FQGNSA. V was pared by 2 bases and J by 4 bases, with 8 bases of the junction left unmatched. This CDR3 reads CASSLKGGGGYEQYF. The DNA of the CDR3 is TGTGCCAGCAGCTTAAAGGGTGGGGGGGGATACGAGCAGTACTTC.

This chain joins TRBV12-3 or TRBV12-4 and TRBJ1-2, with D possibly being TRBD1 (5 bases). Trimming pared 4 bases from V and 6 bases from J, leaving 12 bases between. The CDR3 is 13 amino acids. CDR3 residues: CASSWNLGHGYTF. The DNA of the CDR3 is TGTGCCAGCAGTTGGAACCTGGGGCATGGCTACACCTTC.

The chain combines TRBV6-5 with TRBJ1-1, with D uncertain. Germline-derived CDR1 and CDR2 are MNHEY and SVGAGI. The CDR3 runs to 14 residues. The germline V and J ends were trimmed by 0 bases and 4 bases, with 9 bases remaining between them. Written as DNA, the CDR3 is TGTGCCAGCAGTTACTCAGGGATTAGCACTGAAGCTTTCTTT. Amino acids: CASSYSGISTEAFF.

The CDR3 DNA reads TGTGCCAGCAGTGAACTAGCGGGGTTTACAGATACGCAGTATTTT. Amino acid sequence: CASSELAGFTDTQYF. The rearrangement joins TRBV2 to TRBJ2-3; TRBD2 matches 9 bases. There are 15 residues in the CDR3. The V and J ends lost 2 bases and 3 bases, in that order; junction bases with no gene match: 3. CDR1 and CDR2 (germline): SNHLY, FYNNEI.

The chain is built from TRBV19 and TRBJ1-1; no definite D call. Germline CDR1 is LNHDA and CDR2 is SQIVND (reference sequence). This CDR3 is built from 12 residues. Trimming removed 5 bases from V and 0 bases from J, with 4 bases in between. The CDR3 sequence is CASSELNTEAFF. The CDR3 DNA reads TGTGCCAGTAGTGAGTTGAACACTGAAGCTTTCTTT. Using reference TRBV19 and TRBJ1-1 for the parts outside the CDR3, the full variable domain is DGGITQSPKYLFRKEGQNVTLSCEQNLNHDAMYWYRQDPGQGLRLIYYSQIVNDFQKGDIAEGYSVSREKKESFPLTVTSAQKNPTAFYLCASSELNTEAFFGQGTRLTVV.

This chain connects TRBV5-4 to TRBJ2-1, with D maybe TRBD1 (5 bases). Germline CDR1 SGHNT, CDR2 YYREEE (reference sequence). CDR3 length: 14 amino acids. The V and J ends lost 1 base and 3 bases respectively, with 8 bases between them. CDR3 in DNA: TGTGCCAGCAGCTTGTGGCAGGGCTACAATGAGCAGTTCTTC. Its protein product is CASSLWQGYNEQFF.

The rearrangement joins TRBV29-1 to TRBJ1-2; D uncertain. Trimming took 5 bases from V and 0 from J, leaving 10 bases between them. The CDR3 runs 13 residues. CDR1 and CDR2 from the germline V gene are SQVTM and ANQGSEA. The CDR3 sequence: CSVRAATNYGYTF. Written as DNA, the CDR3 is TGCAGCGTTCGGGCGGCAACTAACTATGGCTACACCTTC.

The chain combines TRBV6-5 with TRBJ1-1; 7 bases fit TRBD1. Germline lookup yields CDR1 MNHEY and CDR2 SVGAGI. The CDR3 consists of 14 residues. Unmatched junction bases numbered 7, after V lost 5 bases and J lost 4 bases. CDR3 DNA: TGTGCCAGCAGTCTAACAGGGGTGCCCACTGAAGCTTTCTTT. Its protein is CASSLTGVPTEAFF.

This chain links TRBV10-3 with TRBJ1-2; D perhaps matches TRBD1 (6 bases). The germline V gene has CDR1 ENHRY and CDR2 SYGVKD. This CDR3 is built from 14 residues. V lost 0 bases to trimming and J lost 8 bases, with 13 bases between them. The CDR3 bases are TGTGCCATCAGTGAGTCGATCAGGGGTGGAGGCTACACCTTC. As protein: CAISESIRGGGYTF.

Comment on this clone: The junction differs from germline at one of its ends, possibly a read error. V is TRBV7-7 and J is TRBJ2-2; 9 bases line up with TRBD1. CDR3 size: 15 residues. Germline V lookup: CDR1 SSHAT, CDR2 FNYEAQ (reference sequence). The CDR3 DNA reads as TGTGCTAGCAGCTTAGGGACAGGGACGACCGGGGAGCTGTTTTTT. It specifies CASSLGTGTTGELFF.

The V call is TRBV2, the J call TRBJ1-2, with D possibly matching TRBD1 (6 bases). V was cut by 7 bases and J by 8 bases, with 17 bases left in between. Germline values: CDR1 SNHLY, CDR2 FYNNEI. This CDR3 contains 13 residues. In nucleotides, the CDR3 is TGTGCCAGCACCCCATCAGGGGTCTCCGGCTACACCTTC. Its translation is CASTPSGVSGYTF. Looking up the rest from reference TRBV2 and TRBJ1-2 gives the full variable domain: EPEVTQTPSHQVTQMGQEVILRCVPISNHLYFYWYRQILGQKVEFLVSFYNNEISEKSEIFDDQFSVERPDGSNFTLKIRSTKLEDSAMYFCASTPSGVSGYTFGSGTRLTVV.

The chain employs TRBV10-3 and TRBJ2-1; weak D call: TRBD2 (6 bases). Germline V gene sequence: CDR1 ENHRY, CDR2 SYGVKD. The V and J ends lost 0 bases and 8 bases respectively, with 8 bases between them. The CDR3 runs to 13 residues. The CDR3 bases are TGTGCCATCAGTGAGTCGGGGGGATATGAGCAGTTCTTC. This sequence encodes CAISESGGYEQFF.